The TCR beta chain under discussion was sequenced for a study of blood T cell repertoires in COVID-19. Source study methods: Nucleated cell counts were estimated from reference gene primer amplification. The repertoire was sequenced with immunoSEQ multiplex PCR; TCRdb's copy has only in-frame clones and lacks some. V and J calls and clone size are as listed in that table; D and trimming were resolved from the DNA. The sample contains about 200,000 clones, roughly 84% of which appear only once. Clinical history as reported by participants underpinned cohort assignment. In Cohort 3, a recovered donor had either two negative PCRs, clearance, or symptom resolution. Trimming left V 2 bases short and J 3 bases short, with 14 bases between. The germline CDR1 and CDR2 sequences are SGHKS and YYEKEE (reference sequence). The CDR3 sequence is 15 residues long.

This rearrangement joins TRBV5-5 to TRBJ1-2, with D perhaps TRBD1 (5 bases). The receptor comes from a man in his forties who had recovered from COVID-19. Sequencing was done on a sample of PBMCs or T cells enriched from blood (not recorded which). The CDR3 sequence: CASSLFSAGDYGYTF. The CDR3, as DNA: TGTGCCAGCAGCTTATTTTCGGCGGGGGACTATGGCTACACCTTC.